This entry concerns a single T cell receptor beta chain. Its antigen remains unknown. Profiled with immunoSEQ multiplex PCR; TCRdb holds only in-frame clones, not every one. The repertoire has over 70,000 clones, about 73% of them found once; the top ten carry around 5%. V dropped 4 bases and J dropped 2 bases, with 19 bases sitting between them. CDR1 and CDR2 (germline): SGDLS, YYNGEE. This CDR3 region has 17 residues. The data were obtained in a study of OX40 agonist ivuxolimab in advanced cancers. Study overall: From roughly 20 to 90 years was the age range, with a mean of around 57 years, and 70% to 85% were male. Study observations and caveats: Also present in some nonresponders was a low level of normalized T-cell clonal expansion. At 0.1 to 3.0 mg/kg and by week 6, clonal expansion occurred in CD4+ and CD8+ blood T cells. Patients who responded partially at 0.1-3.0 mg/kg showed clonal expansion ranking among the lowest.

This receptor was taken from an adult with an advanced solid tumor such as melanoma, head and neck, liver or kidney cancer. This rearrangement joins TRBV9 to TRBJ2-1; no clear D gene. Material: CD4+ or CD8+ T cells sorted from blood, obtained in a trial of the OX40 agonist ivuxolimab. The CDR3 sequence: CASSPPTIYRPYNEQFF. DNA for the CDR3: TGTGCCAGCAGCCCCCCTACCATCTACCGACCCTACAATGAGCAGTTCTTC.